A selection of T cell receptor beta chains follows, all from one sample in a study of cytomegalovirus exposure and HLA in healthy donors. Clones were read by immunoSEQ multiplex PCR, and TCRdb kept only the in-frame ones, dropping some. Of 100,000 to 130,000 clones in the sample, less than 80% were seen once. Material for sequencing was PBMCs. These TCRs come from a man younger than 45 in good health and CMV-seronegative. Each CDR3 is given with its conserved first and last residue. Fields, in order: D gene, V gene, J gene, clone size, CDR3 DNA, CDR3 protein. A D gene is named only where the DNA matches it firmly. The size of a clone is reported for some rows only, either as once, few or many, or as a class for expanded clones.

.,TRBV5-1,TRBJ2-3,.,TGCGCCAGCAGCTTGGGAGGCACAGATACGCAGTATTTT,CASSLGGTDTQYF
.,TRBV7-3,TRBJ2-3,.,TGTGCCAGCAGCTCCACGGGGTATATGGGTGAAGCAGATACGCAGTATTTT,CASSSTGYMGEADTQYF
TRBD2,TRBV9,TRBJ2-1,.,TGTGCCAGCAGCGCAGGAGGAGGGAGGACTAGCGGGAGATCCAATGAGCAGTTCTTC,CASSAGGGRTSGRSNEQFF
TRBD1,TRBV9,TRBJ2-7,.,TGTGCCAGCAGCGTAGTGCAGGGGGCAGAGGGCTCCTACGAGCAGTACTTC,CASSVVQGAEGSYEQYF
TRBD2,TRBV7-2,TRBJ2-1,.,TGTGCCAGCAGCCTGGGGCTAGCGGGTACTGTAAGCAGTTCTTATCGTTTCTTC,CASSLGLAGTVSSSYRFF
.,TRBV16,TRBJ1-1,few,TGTGCCAGCAGCTCAACTCCGGGGGGCGCCGCGACTGAAGCTTTCTTT,CASSSTPGGAATEAFF
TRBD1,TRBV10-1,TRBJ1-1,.,TGCGCCAGCAGCCCCCGACAGGGAGGAGACACTGAAGCTTTCTTT,CASSPRQGGDTEAFF
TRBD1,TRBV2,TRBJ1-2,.,TGTGCCAGCAGGTACAGGGGGAGTGATGGCTACACCTTC,CASRYRGSDGYTF
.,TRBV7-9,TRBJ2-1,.,TGTGCCAGCAGCTTAGCGCTTGGCGGTTCTAGCTCCTACAATGAGCAGTTCTTC,CASSLALGGSSSYNEQFF
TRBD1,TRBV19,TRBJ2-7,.,TGTGCCAGTAGGAGGGGACAGGGAGGGTCCTACGAGCAGTACTTC,CASRRGQGGSYEQYF
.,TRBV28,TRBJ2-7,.,TGTGCCAGCAGTCAGGGCAGCTCCTACGAGCAGTACTTC,CASSQGSSYEQYF
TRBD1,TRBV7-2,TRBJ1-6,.,TGTGCCAGCAGCTTAGGCGACAGGGGTACTTCCTATAATTCACCCCTCCACTTT,CASSLGDRGTSYNSPLHF
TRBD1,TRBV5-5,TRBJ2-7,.,TGTGCCAGCAGCTTTGGACAGGGGGACGAGCAGTACTTC,CASSFGQGDEQYF
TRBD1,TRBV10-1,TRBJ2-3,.,TGCGCCAGCAGCCCCGGGACAGCTACAGATACGCAGTATTTT,CASSPGTATDTQYF
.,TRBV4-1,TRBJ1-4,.,TGCGCCAGCAGCCAAGATTATCGGATCGACGGGTTTAATGAAAAACTGTTTTTT,CASSQDYRIDGFNEKLFF
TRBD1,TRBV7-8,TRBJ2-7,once,TGTGCCAGCAGCTGGATCTCGACAGGGTTTTTAGACGAGCAGTACTTC,CASSWISTGFLDEQYF
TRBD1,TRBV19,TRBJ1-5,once,TGTGCCAGCCGAGACAGGGGGAATTTCAGCAATCAGCCCCAGCATTTT,CASRDRGNFSNQPQHF
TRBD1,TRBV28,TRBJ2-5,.,TGTGCCAGCAGTGCACCGACAGGGGGCCAAGAGACCCAGTACTTC,CASSAPTGGQETQYF
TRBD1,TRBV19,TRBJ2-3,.,TGTGCCAGTAGTATGGTGTGGGACAGGGTTACAGATACGCAGTATTTT,CASSMVWDRVTDTQYF
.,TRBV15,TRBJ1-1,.,TGTGCCACCAGCAGAGAACCGACAGTGACGAACACTGAAGCTTTCTTT,CATSREPTVTNTEAFF
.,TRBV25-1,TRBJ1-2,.,TGTGCCAGCAGTGGGGCAGAAGCTAACTATGGCTACACCTTC,CASSGAEANYGYTF
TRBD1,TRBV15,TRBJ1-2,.,TGTGCCACCAGCAGACTTACACCGGGACAGGGGGGAGGCTACACCTTC,CATSRLTPGQGGGYTF
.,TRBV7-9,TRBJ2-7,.,TGTGCCAGCAGCTTAGCCAAGGGGTACGAGCAGTACTTC,CASSLAKGYEQYF
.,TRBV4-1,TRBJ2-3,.,TGCGCCAGCAGCCAAGATCCGGGGGATGATACGCAGTATTTT,CASSQDPGDDTQYF
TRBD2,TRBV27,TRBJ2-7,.,TGTGCCAGCAGTTTATACCCCGGTTTCGTCGGGACTAGCGGGGGTAGCAAGCAGTACTTC,CASSLYPGFVGTSGGSKQYF
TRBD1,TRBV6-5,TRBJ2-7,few,TGTGCCAGCAGAGACTTCGACAGGGCTATTCACGAGCAGTACTTC,CASRDFDRAIHEQYF
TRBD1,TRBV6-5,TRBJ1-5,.,TGTGCCAGCAGTTCTACAGGGGGTGGCAATCAGCCCCAGCATTTT,CASSSTGGGNQPQHF
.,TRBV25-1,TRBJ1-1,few,TGTGCCAGCAGTGAACCAGGGGATTTCACTGAAGCTTTCTTT,CASSEPGDFTEAFF
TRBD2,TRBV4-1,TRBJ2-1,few,TGCGCCAGCAGCCAACTAGCGGGAGTGGGCTTAGACAATGAGCAGTTCTTC,CASSQLAGVGLDNEQFF
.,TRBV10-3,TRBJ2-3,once,TGTGCCATCAGTCCCAACACGGGAGGCACAGATACGCAGTATTTT,CAISPNTGGTDTQYF
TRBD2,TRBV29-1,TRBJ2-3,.,TGCAGCGTTGAAGATGGTGGTGCGGGAGGCCGGGGGACAGATACGCAGTATTTT,CSVEDGGAGGRGTDTQYF
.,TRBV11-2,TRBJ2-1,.,TGTGCCAGCAGCCGGGGGGCAGGCAGGCATGAGCAGTTCTTC,CASSRGAGRHEQFF
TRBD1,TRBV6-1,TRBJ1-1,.,TGTGCCAGCAGTGAAAGCGGCAGGGGGCGCGACACTGAAGCTTTCTTT,CASSESGRGRDTEAFF
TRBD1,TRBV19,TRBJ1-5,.,TGTGCCAGTAGTACGGGACAGGGGATTGAGAATCAGCCCCAGCATTTT,CASSTGQGIENQPQHF
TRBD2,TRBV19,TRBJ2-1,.,TGTGCCAGTAGTCCCTCGGCCAGCGGGGCGGACGTTGAGCAGTTCTTC,CASSPSASGADVEQFF
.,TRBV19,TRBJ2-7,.,TGTGCCAGTAGTATAGCGACAGGCTCCTACGAGCAGTACTTC,CASSIATGSYEQYF
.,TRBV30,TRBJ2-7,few,TGTGCCTGGGCGTCGGCAGGATACTCCTACGAGCAGTACTTC,CAWASAGYSYEQYF
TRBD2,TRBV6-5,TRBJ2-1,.,TGTGCCAGCAGAGATAGCGGGGGGGCCGGTGAGCAGTTCTTC,CASRDSGGAGEQFF
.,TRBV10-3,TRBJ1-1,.,TGTGCCATCAAGGACAGCACCATGAACACTGAAGCTTTCTTT,CAIKDSTMNTEAFF
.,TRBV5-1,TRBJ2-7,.,TGCGCCAGCAGCCCATTCGACGAGGCTTACGAGCAGTACTTC,CASSPFDEAYEQYF
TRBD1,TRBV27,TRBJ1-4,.,TGTGCCAGCAGTTTCCTCGGGACAGGGAATGAAAAACTGTTTTTT,CASSFLGTGNEKLFF
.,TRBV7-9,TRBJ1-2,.,TGTGCCAGCAGCTTAGAAGATGGGAGGACCTATGGCTACACCTTC,CASSLEDGRTYGYTF
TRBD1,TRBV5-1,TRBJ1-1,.,TGCGCCAGCAGCTTGAATGCAGGGGGCGCCGGAAACACTGAAGCTTTCTTT,CASSLNAGGAGNTEAFF
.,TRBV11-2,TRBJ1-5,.,TGTGCCAGCAGCTTAGGCCAGGGTCCCCAGCATTTT,CASSLGQGPQHF
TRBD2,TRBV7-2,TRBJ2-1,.,TGTGCCAGCAGCTCAGGACTAGGCCCCTACAATGAGCAGTTCTTC,CASSSGLGPYNEQFF
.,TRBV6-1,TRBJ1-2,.,TGTGCCAGCAGTGTCGGACCCTCGGGGGTTGGGTATGGCTACACCTTC,CASSVGPSGVGYGYTF
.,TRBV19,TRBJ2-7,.,TGTGCCAGATCCGGGGGGCGTTTAAGCTACGAGCAGTACTTC,CARSGGRLSYEQYF
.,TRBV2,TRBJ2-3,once,TGTGCCACTTGGGGCAGGGGTCGTGGAGATACGCAGTATTTT,CATWGRGRGDTQYF
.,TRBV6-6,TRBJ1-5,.,TGTGCCAGCAGTCCTGACACAGGGTCACTTCAGCCCCAGCATTTT,CASSPDTGSLQPQHF
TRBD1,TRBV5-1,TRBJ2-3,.,TGCGCCAGCAGCTCGAAACCGGGACAGCGCACAGATACGCAGTATTTT,CASSSKPGQRTDTQYF
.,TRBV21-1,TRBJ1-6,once,TGTGCCAGCACCCCGCGTCTCCAGTGGGACAAAGGATCACCCCTCCACTTT,CASTPRLQWDKGSPLHF
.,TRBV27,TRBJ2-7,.,TGTGCCAGCAGTTTAACAGGGAGCTCCTACGAGCAGTACTTC,CASSLTGSSYEQYF
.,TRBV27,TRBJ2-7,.,TGTGCCAGCAGTTTAGACTCGTGGGCGGGAACCTACGAGCAGTACTTC,CASSLDSWAGTYEQYF
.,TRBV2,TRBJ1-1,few,TGTGCCAGCGCAAGAGAGGGATTGACTGAAGCTTTCTTT,CASAREGLTEAFF
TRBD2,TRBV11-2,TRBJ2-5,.,TGTGCCAGCAGTCCTCAGCGGGATTGGGTGGAGACCCAGTACTTC,CASSPQRDWVETQYF